Below, one T cell receptor beta chain is given with its context. What antigen it recognizes has not been identified. There are no base qualities to consult, and no much larger clone falls within one base. At the junction V is shortened by 0 bases and J by 3 bases, with 8 bases in between. The cysteine opens and the phenylalanine closes a CDR3 of 14 amino acids. Only the CDR3 portion is preserved as DNA: 42 bases, with reading frame beginning at the first base. From a lookup of the germline V gene (reference sequence), CDR1 and CDR2 are LNHDA and SQIVND. Healthy HIV-negative adults with no recently reported acute infections or vaccinations were included as donors. All donors were Caucasian adults living in Nashville, Tennessee, USA. CD8 memory samples combined magnetically selected CD45RO+ cells with CCR7-negative CD45RA+ effector memory (TemRA) cells. After blood collection by leukapheresis, PBMCs were isolated using Ficoll-Histopaque density gradient centrifugation and then cryopreserved in the vapor phase of liquid nitrogen. Analytical flow cytometry was used to check the purity and quantity of every magnetically sorted T cell population. Genomic DNA was isolated from every sorted fraction and measured by UV absorbance on a Nanodrop 2000c.

This sample was taken from a study of shared clonotypes between healthy human individuals (dated by TCRdb to about 2020). Turning to the overall study: The cohort included three men and a couple of women between 18 and 49 years of age. For each donor, CD4 naive and CD4 memory were each given three plates, CD8 naive was given two plates, and CD8 memory was given one plate. To estimate repertoire size and how much clonotype sharing occurs between individuals, the study deeply sequenced the blood TCR repertoires of 5 or 6 healthy adults. Libraries were prepared and TCR repertoires were sequenced by different laboratories using diverse techniques, in order to increase sequencing depth and limit assay-specific biases. Per donor, leukapheresis produced somewhere between about 0.94 and 9 billion PBMCs. The paper's findings and limits, for the study overall: Compared with non-shared clonotypes, the clonotypes found in all four sorted-subset donors had higher generation probabilities. Incomplete sequencing was indicated by rarefaction of sorted-subset datasets, despite the large sequencing depth. Naive subsets generally had larger estimated clonotype richness than memory subsets. Across four donors, around 5% of naive CD4, 3.5% of naive CD8, under 2.5% of memory CD4, and under 0.45% of memory CD8 clonotypes were shared. Sampling was restricted to blood, and TCR repertoires in tissue are likely to differ from TCR repertoires in blood. Because the study included only a small number of donors, the genetic and exposure-history diversity represented was limited. Based on pairwise subsampling, the degree of clonotype sharing among donors was expected to be affected by sequencing depth.

Using the deep immunoSEQ assay, TCR CDR3 regions were amplified from genomic DNA by multiplex PCR. Extracted genomic DNA from each cell subset was spread evenly across all wells of several immunoSEQ 96-well plates, with each plate serving as a replicate. For sorted subsets, approximately 210 ng genomic DNA, equal to 30,000 to 35,000 T cell genomes, was loaded into each replicate PCR. Purified libraries were measured with a Qubit 3.0 fluorometer, size-checked on a Bioanalyzer 2100, and measured again with the KAPA Library Quantification kit. Every immunoSEQ 96-well plate was sequenced on a separate single-read 150-cycle Illumina NextSeq 550 flow cell. On the authors' methods: The immunoSEQ output contained only junctional sequences without quality scores, so filtering could not match that applied to full-length reads. To assign V/J genes and CDR3, sequences were annotated against IMGT germline references using PyIR, a Python wrapper for IgBLAST v1.9. Reads were removed for weak V/J assignments (E-value above 1e-6), missing CDR3, stop codons, out-of-frame junctions, or ambiguous translated residues. V3J clonotypes were defined as sequences sharing an identical inferred V gene, J gene, and CDR3 amino acid sequence. Percentage overlap between repertoires was calculated by dividing the number of shared unique clonotypes by the size of the smaller repertoire. Three approaches were used to assess repertoire richness: RTK rarefaction, the Chao1 estimator, and Recon v2.1 estimates of unobserved clonotypes. For all TCRbeta clonotypes obtained by the gDNA method from a handful of donors, generation probabilities were computed with OLGA. What TCRdb holds here is the immuneACCESS table cut down to in-frame rearrangements. Part of the clones is not present; checked against another copy, under half of the missing clones reflect an unresolved V gene, and the others are unexplained. V and J calls and clone size are given by that table; D and trimming were obtained from the DNA. This sample comprises under 85,000 clones, about 64% of them detected only once. About 51% of the sample comes from the top ten.

The rearranged segments are TRBV19 and TRBJ1-1; no confident D gene assignment can be made. The specimen was memory CD8+ T cells sorted from blood. In the paper's terms, the cell subset or site label means: CD45RO+ cells pooled with CCR7-negative TemRA cells. This TCR derives from a man aged 25 to 45 in good health. The encoded CDR3 is CASSIDQPHTEAFF. Here is the DNA: TGTGCCAGTAGTATAGATCAGCCGCACACTGAAGCTTTCTTT.